This entry is about one T cell receptor beta chain. Its antigen remains unknown. The data were produced by immunoSEQ multiplex PCR, yet TCRdb's version contains in-frame clones alone and is incomplete. The sample carries 85,000 to 120,000 clones, roughly 92% recorded once. The data originate from a study of siplizumab effects on memory and regulatory T cells. This CDR3 has 13 amino acids. Germline V CDR1 and CDR2: SGHTA, FQGNSA. The V gene lost 5 bases and the J gene lost 7 bases, with 11 bases spanning the gap. Study-wide findings and caveats: Mappable CD4+ clones that were alloreactive averaged 68.8% Treg-derived with siplizumab versus around 25% in controls. Alloreactive sequences tracing back to unstimulated CD4+ memory cells were significantly reduced by siplizumab.

The sequenced sample was CD4+ T cells sorted from blood. This TCR was recovered from a human donor in good health. The chain uses TRBV7-2 and TRBJ2-2; D possibly corresponds to TRBD1 (6 bases). This CDR3 is CASSGQGSGELFF. CDR3 coding DNA: TGTGCCAGCAGCGGGCAGGGGAGCGGGGAGCTGTTTTTT.